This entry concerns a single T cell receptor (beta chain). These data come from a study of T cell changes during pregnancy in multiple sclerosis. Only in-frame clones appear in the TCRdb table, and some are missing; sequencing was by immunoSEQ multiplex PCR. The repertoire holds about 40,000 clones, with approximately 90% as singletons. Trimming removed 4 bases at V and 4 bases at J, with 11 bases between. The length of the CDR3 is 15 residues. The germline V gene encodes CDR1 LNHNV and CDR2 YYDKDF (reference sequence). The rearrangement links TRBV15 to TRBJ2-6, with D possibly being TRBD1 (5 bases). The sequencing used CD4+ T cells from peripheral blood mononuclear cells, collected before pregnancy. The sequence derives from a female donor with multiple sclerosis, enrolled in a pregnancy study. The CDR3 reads CATSIFRQGANVLTF. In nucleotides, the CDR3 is TGTGCCACCAGCATTTTCCGACAGGGGGCCAACGTCCTGACTTTC.